Below, 22 T cell receptor beta chains from the same sample are listed, as sequenced in a study of T cells in Graves' hyperthyroidism and ophthalmopathy. From RNA transcripts, TCR beta CDR3 regions were amplified. The study used the HTBI primer set for a first-round RT-PCR of the TCR CDR3. TCRdb reprocessed the multiplex PCR reads via MiXCR and lists one record per CDR3 protein. The sample contains 400,000 to 500,000 distinct CDR3 sequences, roughly 14% of which appear only once. Input material: blood. The receptors stem from a man aged 18 to 30 with Graves' ophthalmopathy.

Many counts were recorded for this clonotype. The rearrangement uses TRBV2 and TRBJ1-2, with 7 bases that match TRBD1. The CDR3 is made up of 14 amino acids. Looked up from germline, CDR1 is SNHLY and CDR2 is FYNNEI. Trimming cost V 3 bases and J 4 bases; bases outside gene matches: 5. The CDR3 DNA follows: TGTGCCAGCAGTGAGGACAGGAGCCTCTATGGCTACACCTTC. Translating it yields CASSEDRSLYGYTF.

The genes are TRBV24-1 and TRBJ2-5; D is possibly TRBD1 (5 bases). The CDR3 covers 13 residues. V was clipped by 5 bases and J by 5 bases, with 11 bases between them. Per germline, CDR1 KGHDR and CDR2 SFDVKD. The CDR3 DNA reads TGTGCCACCAGTGTCCAAGGGGTGGAGACCCAGTACTTC. Translating it yields CATSVQGVETQYF.

There are many counts of this clonotype. V usage is TRBV18 and J usage is TRBJ2-7, with D perhaps TRBD2 (6 bases). Deletions cut 3 bases from V and 5 bases from J, with 8 bases between. The CDR3 has 12 residues. Germline assignment: CDR1 KGHSH and CDR2 LQKENI. The CDR3 reads CASSPGGHEQYF. CDR3 bases: TGTGCCAGCTCACCTGGAGGGCACGAGCAGTACTTC.

At least ten counts were recorded for this clonotype. The chain uses TRBV11-3 and TRBJ2-7; 7 positions match TRBD2. With V trimmed by 5 bases and J by 6 bases, 4 bases remained unmatched. This CDR3 contains 12 residues. Germline lookup yields CDR1 SGHNT and CDR2 YENEEA. The chain's CDR3 is CASSPGGPEQYF. The CDR3 coding sequence is TGTGCCAGCAGCCCGGGGGGTCCCGAGCAGTACTTC.

The rearrangement uses TRBV30 and TRBJ2-7; no clear D. The CDR3 is 14 residues long. CDR1 and CDR2 (germline): GTSNPN, SVGIG (reference sequence). The V end lost 0 bases, the J end lost 2 bases, and 11 bases lay between the germline ends. The CDR3 here is CAWSVRRAPYEQYF. DNA for the CDR3: TGTGCCTGGAGTGTACGACGGGCCCCCTACGAGCAGTACTTC.

This clonotype has ten or more counts. This rearrangement joins TRBV3-1 to TRBJ2-3, with 10 bases lining up with TRBD2. Germline CDR1 and CDR2: LGHDT and YNNKEL (reference sequence). V was clipped by 1 base and J by 5 bases; unmatched bases: 9. This CDR3 is built from 17 residues. The CDR3 loop reads CASSQGTSGEEKDTQYF. In DNA form, the CDR3 reads TGTGCCAGCAGCCAAGGTACTAGCGGGGAGGAAAAAGATACGCAGTATTTT.

This clonotype has more than one count but fewer than ten. The chain links TRBV4-1 to TRBJ2-1, with 9 bases lining up with TRBD2. The CDR3 has 16 residues. Per the germline V gene, CDR1 is MGHRA and CDR2 is YSYEKL. J was trimmed by 5 bases and V by 3 bases; bases with no gene match: 8. CDR3 sequence (DNA): TGCGCCAGCAGCCACCCTCTAGCGGGGCGGGACAATGAGCAGTTCTTC. This codes for CASSHPLAGRDNEQFF.

This chain links TRBV7-8 with TRBJ1-1, with D unresolved. Trimming shortened V by 5 bases and J by 4 bases, and 20 bases separated the two germline ends. Germline V CDR1 and CDR2: SGHVS, FQNEAQ. CDR3 length: 16 amino acids. CDR3 sequence reads: CASSANWWERSTEAFF. In DNA form, the CDR3 reads TGTGCCAGCAGCGCTAACTGGTGGGAAAGGAGCACTGAAGCTTTCTTT.

This clonotype was seen only a few times. The germline gene is not matched at one end of the junction; a read error may be the cause. The chain joins TRBV18 to TRBJ1-5; possibly TRBD1 for D (5 bases). CDR1 is KGHSH, CDR2 LQKENI, per germline. The CDR3 extends over 16 amino acids. The CDR3 DNA is TGTGCCGGCTCACTCCTCGGGACCGATAGCAATCAGCCCCAGCATTTT. Its protein product is CAGSLLGTDSNQPQHF.

This clonotype was seen more than once but under ten times. The chain is built from TRBV6-6 and TRBJ1-1, with 7 bases aligning to TRBD1. V gave up 2 bases and J gave up 4 bases; unmatched junction bases: 4. The CDR3 totals 14 residues. Germline V gene lookup returns CDR1 MNHNY and CDR2 SVGAGI (reference sequence). The DNA of the CDR3 is TGTGCCAGCAGTTACGGGGGACAGTTCACTGAAGCTTTCTTT. Protein: CASSYGGQFTEAFF.

This clonotype was picked up many times. The rearrangement joins TRBV3-1 to TRBJ1-1; D is possibly TRBD1 (5 bases). The CDR3 has 14 amino acids. Trimming took off 7 bases at V and 0 bases at J, with 12 bases between the two ends. CDR1 and CDR2 (germline): LGHDT, YNNKEL (reference sequence). Here the CDR3 reads CASNLGGLNTEAFF. CDR3 sequence (DNA): TGTGCCAGCAACCTGGGGGGGTTGAACACTGAAGCTTTCTTT.

The V gene is TRBV30, the J gene TRBJ1-5; 9 bases are a match to TRBD1. Trimming removed 0 bases from V and 7 bases from J; junction bases left unmatched: 13. CDR3 size: 17 residues. The germline gives CDR1 GTSNPN, CDR2 SVGIG (reference sequence). CDR3 region: CAWSVHVRQGGRQPQHF. CDR3 bases: TGTGCCTGGAGTGTACACGTTAGACAGGGGGGTCGACAGCCCCAGCATTTT.

This clonotype was seen repeatedly, ten times or more. J is TRBJ2-2 and V is TRBV19; D gene uncertain. Germline-derived CDR1 and CDR2 are LNHDA and SQIVND (reference sequence). The V end was cut by 5 bases, the J end by 8 bases, with 9 bases between. This CDR3 has 12 residues. The CDR3 DNA reads as TGTGCCAGTAGTCCATCCGTGGGGGAGCTGTTTTTT. This codes for CASSPSVGELFF. Full variable domain (outside the CDR3, taken from reference TRBV19 and TRBJ2-2): DGGITQSPKYLFRKEGQNVTLSCEQNLNHDAMYWYRQDPGQGLRLIYYSQIVNDFQKGDIAEGYSVSREKKESFPLTVTSAQKNPTAFYLCASSPSVGELFFGEGSRLTVL.

As for this clonotype: A read error is possible here, since a much larger clone lies one base away. The chain employs TRBV20-1 and TRBJ1-2, with 7 bases that match TRBD1. The CDR3 covers 13 residues. Looked up from germline, CDR1 is DFQATT and CDR2 is SNEGSKA (reference sequence). The ends lost 0 bases at V and 12 bases at J; junction bases unmatched: 10. The CDR3 region has the DNA TGCAGTGCTAGAGACGAACAGGGGTGGGGCCACACCTTC. The encoded protein is CSARDEQGWGHTF.

The chain employs TRBV20-1 and TRBJ2-7; D not resolved. The germline CDR1 and CDR2 sequences are DFQATT and SNEGSKA (reference sequence). The CDR3 runs 13 residues. Deletions cut 1 base from V and 3 bases from J, with 10 bases between. Written as DNA, the CDR3 is TGCAGTGCTAGAGGGAACACGGGCTACGAGCAGTACTTC. This translates into CSARGNTGYEQYF.

This clonotype was observed at least ten times. At one end, the junction sequence differs from germline, possibly due to a read error. The rearrangement uses TRBV7-7 and TRBJ2-5; 9 bases line up with TRBD1. Germline V gene lookup returns CDR1 SSHAT and CDR2 FNYEAQ (reference sequence). The CDR3 has 15 residues. The CDR3 here is CASSLTGTGTETQYF. The CDR3 coding sequence is TGTGCTAGCAGCTTAACCGGGACAGGGACTGAGACCCAGTACTTC.

This clonotype was found many times. The J gene is TRBJ2-5, the V gene TRBV29-1, with 11 bases lining up with TRBD1. This CDR3 is built from 13 residues. V trimming: 3 bases; J trimming: 4 bases; junction bases outside the gene matches: 1. Germline CDR1 reads SQVTM; CDR2 reads ANQGSEA. CDR3 sequence reads: CSVEGQGGETQYF. Here the CDR3 DNA reads TGCAGCGTTGAGGGACAGGGGGGAGAGACCCAGTACTTC.

The sample holds many counts of this clonotype. The rearrangement uses TRBV30 and TRBJ1-4; D perhaps matches TRBD1 (5 bases). Trimming removed 5 bases from V and 10 bases from J, with 11 bases in between. Germline loops: CDR1 GTSNPN, CDR2 SVGIG (reference sequence). The CDR3 consists of 11 residues. CDR3 region: CAWWTRGKLFF. CDR3 coding DNA: TGTGCCTGGTGGACGAGGGGAAAACTGTTTTTT.

The V and J genes are TRBV19 and TRBJ2-7; 8 bases map to TRBD2. This CDR3 region has 14 residues. From germline, CDR1 is LNHDA and CDR2 SQIVND (reference sequence). V dropped 8 bases and J dropped 1; count of bases not matched to a gene: 7. The CDR3 here is CASAGTRSSYEQYF. CDR3 in DNA: TGTGCCAGTGCCGGGACTAGAAGTTCCTACGAGCAGTACTTC.

This clonotype was seen a few times. A much larger clone differs from this one at a single base, so this may be a read error. V and J are TRBV30 and TRBJ2-5, with D perhaps being TRBD1 or TRBD2 (5 bases each). The CDR3 contains 11 residues. V was trimmed by 3 bases and J by 7 bases, leaving 9 bases between them. Germline V lookup: CDR1 GTSNPN, CDR2 SVGIG (reference sequence). The CDR3 DNA sequence: TGTGCCTGGAGGGGACGGGGGACCCAGTACTTC. Its translation: CAWRGRGTQYF.

The chain recombines TRBV4-1 with TRBJ2-3, with TRBD2 as a possible D gene (5 bases). V lost 0 bases to trimming and J lost 0 bases, with 10 bases between them. CDR3 length: 16 amino acids. CDR1 and CDR2 (germline): MGHRA, YSYEKL. The CDR3 here is CASSQETDSSTDTQYF. CDR3 in DNA: TGCGCCAGCAGCCAAGAGACGGACTCTAGCACAGATACGCAGTATTTT.

This clonotype has ten or more counts. The chain joins TRBV20-1 to TRBJ2-7; the D is unclear. Germline CDR1 and CDR2: DFQATT and SNEGSKA (reference sequence). The CDR3 loop spans 14 amino acids. Trimming pared 5 bases from V and 7 bases from J, leaving 21 bases between. This chain's CDR3 is CSAGPGGLFREQYF. The DNA of the CDR3 is TGCAGTGCTGGCCCGGGCGGCCTATTTCGAGAGCAGTACTTC.